These 29 T cell receptor beta chains originate from one sample sequenced in a study of blood T cells in healthy people across ages. A second PCR of about 6 to 12 cycles used a sample-barcoded 5' primer and a J-beta primer mix. TCRdb processed the 5' RACE reads anew with MiXCR; each CDR3 protein has one entry. The sample holds around 650,000 distinct CDR3 sequences, around 32% seen once. The sample comprised blood. Receptors were obtained from a woman of 80 years or more in good health.

This clonotype was seen ten or more times. This chain joins TRBV5-6 and TRBJ2-7; 7 nucleotides line up with TRBD1. From germline, CDR1 is SGHDT and CDR2 YYEEEE. The J segment lost 0 bases and the V segment lost 0 bases, leaving 15 bases of the junction unmatched. The CDR3 spans 19 residues. In nucleotides, the CDR3 is TGTGCCAGCAGCTTGGCCAGCCTCGTCACCGGGACAGCCTCCTACGAGCAGTACTTC. The encoded protein is CASSLASLVTGTASYEQYF.

The J gene is TRBJ2-7, the V gene TRBV12-3 or TRBV12-4; D remains unclear. V was cut by 4 bases and J by 2 bases, with 24 bases left in between. The CDR3 totals 18 residues. Here the CDR3 reads CASSSSTSRARRAYEQYF. The CDR3 coding sequence is TGTGCCAGCAGTTCCAGTACTTCGAGAGCTCGTCGAGCCTACGAGCAGTACTTC.

This clonotype has at least ten counts. The chain joins TRBV7-6 to TRBJ2-1, with unresolved D. V lost 3 bases and J 4 bases, leaving 7 bases between the germline ends. There are 13 residues in the CDR3. Germline V lookup: CDR1 SGHVS, CDR2 FNYEAQ. The CDR3 protein is CASSLVAYNEQFF. The CDR3 coding sequence is TGTGCCAGCAGCTTGGTGGCATACAATGAGCAGTTCTTC.

This clonotype was seen repeatedly, ten times or more. The V and J genes are TRBV7-2 and TRBJ1-1; no clear D gene. The CDR3 is 15 residues long. V was shortened by 2 bases and J by 0 bases, with 10 bases between the two germline ends. Germline V lookup: CDR1 SGHTA, CDR2 FQGNSA. The CDR3 DNA sequence: TGTGCCAGCAGCTTATCCCCCGCTATGAACACTGAAGCTTTCTTT. This encodes CASSLSPAMNTEAFF.

Concerning this clonotype: Possible read error: a much larger clone is one base away. V usage is TRBV7-6 and J usage is TRBJ2-3, with D possibly matching TRBD1 (5 bases). Trimming pared 0 bases from V and 7 bases from J, leaving 14 bases between. Per the germline V gene, CDR1 is SGHVS and CDR2 is FNYEAQ. This CDR3 has 15 residues. CDR3 sequence: CASSLATAAGNTQYF. For the CDR3, the DNA is TGTGCCAGCAGCTTAGCAACAGCCGCAGGGAATACGCAGTATTTT.

In this sample, this clonotype turned up many times. The rearrangement links TRBV7-2 to TRBJ2-7; no definite D call. CDR1 SGHTA and CDR2 FQGNSA come from the germline V gene. Trimming pared 2 bases from V and 6 bases from J, leaving 14 bases between. This CDR3 contains 14 residues. The DNA for the CDR3 is TGTGCCAGCAGCTTAAGGACCGTTGGATCCGAGCAGTACTTC. Protein product: CASSLRTVGSEQYF.

This clonotype was recorded a few times. The chain is built from TRBV5-6 and TRBJ1-1; 8 positions agree with TRBD1. This CDR3 contains 16 residues. The junction had 11 bases not matched to a gene; V was cut back by 4 bases and J by 3 bases. The germline V gene encodes CDR1 SGHDT and CDR2 YYEEEE. The CDR3 here is CASSTGPQGVDTEAFF. CDR3 bases: TGTGCCAGCAGCACAGGACCACAGGGGGTGGACACTGAAGCTTTCTTT.

A remark on this clonotype: A much larger clone lies one base from this, so it may be a read error. V is TRBV30 and J is TRBJ2-1; no reliable D call. This CDR3 comprises 11 residues. Per the germline V gene, CDR1 is GTSNPN and CDR2 is SVGIG (reference sequence). V lost 1 base and J lost 10, with 8 bases in between. CDR3 nucleotides: TGTGCCTGGAGTGGGCCACGGGAGCAGTTCTTC. This sequence encodes CAWSGPREQFF.

Ten or more counts support this clonotype. The chain couples TRBV6-1 to TRBJ2-3, with TRBD2 identical over 12 bases. This CDR3 contains 15 residues. Germline CDR1 reads MNHNS; CDR2 reads SASEGT. With 6 bases clipped from V and 3 bases from J, the junction kept 4 bases outside the gene matches. The CDR3 loop is CASRELAGGTDTQYF. Written as DNA, the CDR3 is TGTGCCAGCAGAGAACTAGCGGGGGGTACAGATACGCAGTATTTT.

For this clonotype: It may be a read error: a sequence one base away is much more abundant. The CDR3 DNA reads as TGTGCCAGCAGTGACATTAACGCTTATGGCTGCACCTTC. This translates into CASSDINAYGCTF. This chain joins TRBV2 and TRBJ1-2, with D uncertain. This CDR3 region has 13 residues. CDR1 and CDR2 from the germline V gene are SNHLY and FYNNEI.

This clonotype was seen only once. Relative to the germline gene, one junction end is altered; a read error may explain this. The rearrangement joins TRBV24-1 to TRBJ2-1; 9 nucleotides agree with TRBD2. The V gene's germline CDR1 is KGHDR and CDR2 SFDVKD. The CDR3 is made up of 18 amino acids. CDR3 protein: CATSDLRAGGPGDNKQFF. The CDR3 region has the DNA TGTGCCACCAGTGATTTGAGAGCGGGGGGTCCCGGCGACAATAAGCAGTTCTTC.

This clonotype was observed at least ten times. V gene TRBV4-1 combines with J gene TRBJ2-3; 11 nucleotides align to TRBD2. The CDR3 has 14 residues. V lost 5 bases and J lost 6; bases outside the gene matches: 4. CDR1 and CDR2 from the germline V gene are MGHRA and YSYEKL. CDR3 nucleotide sequence: TGCGCCAGCAGCGCGCCTAGCGGGGGGGATACGCAGTATTTT. Its translation: CASSAPSGGDTQYF.

V gene TRBV24-1 combines with J gene TRBJ1-5, with a tentative D call TRBD1 (5 bases). The germline V gene encodes CDR1 KGHDR and CDR2 SFDVKD. Trimming pared 4 bases from V and 3 bases from J, leaving 9 bases between. The CDR3 has 14 residues. CDR3 nucleotides: TGTGCCACCAGTGAAGCAGGGAACAATCAGCCCCAGCATTTT. Translating gives CATSEAGNNQPQHF.

For this clonotype: A much larger clone differs by one base, so this may be a read error. This rearrangement joins TRBV7-3 to TRBJ2-3, with 8 bases identical to TRBD2. The germline gives CDR1 SGHTA, CDR2 FQGTGA. V gave up 3 bases and J gave up 4 bases; unmatched junction bases: 3. This CDR3 has 14 amino acids. The DNA for the CDR3 is TGTGCCAGCAGCTTCGGGGGGGCCGCAGATACGCAGTATTTT. It translates to CASSFGGAADTQYF.

Turning to this clonotype: A much larger clone sits a single nucleotide away, making a read error possible. This rearrangement joins TRBV9 to TRBJ2-1, with 8 bases matching TRBD2. The CDR3 is 16 residues long. CDR1 and CDR2 (germline): SGDLS, YYNGEE. The CDR3 DNA reads TGTGCCGGCAGCGTAGAGGGGACTAGTGCCTACAATGAGCAGTTCTTC. Protein product: CAGSVEGTSAYNEQFF.

The chain couples TRBV20-1 to TRBJ2-4, with 9 bases fitting TRBD1. V gave up 2 bases and J gave up 4 bases; unmatched junction bases: 3. The CDR3 is made up of 14 amino acids. Germline CDR1 DFQATT, CDR2 SNEGSKA (reference sequence). CDR3 in DNA: TGCAGTGCTAGAATGGGACAGGGTAAAAACATTCAGTACTTC. Translation gives CSARMGQGKNIQYF.

This clonotype was observed many times. CDR3 nucleotides: TGCGCCAGCAGCTTGTCAGGGGGCGAGACCGAGACCCAGTACTTC. This codes for CASSLSGGETETQYF. The V and J genes are TRBV5-1 and TRBJ2-5, with 8 bases lining up with TRBD1. This CDR3 has 15 residues. The germline CDR1 and CDR2 sequences are SGHRS and YFSETQ. V lost 1 base, J lost 5 bases, and 7 bases stayed unmatched.

The chain employs TRBV19 and TRBJ2-7, with 9 nucleotides matching TRBD1. V dropped 3 bases and J dropped 0; count of bases not matched to a gene: 3. The CDR3 contains 15 residues. Germline CDR1 is LNHDA and CDR2 is SQIVND (reference sequence). The CDR3 DNA follows: TGTGCCAGTAGTATCGGGACAGGGCCCTCCTACGAGCAGTACTTC. Its protein product is CASSIGTGPSYEQYF.

The rearrangement joins TRBV14 to TRBJ1-1, with D unclear. With 4 bases removed from V and 6 bases from J, the gap between germline ends came to 15 bases. CDR3 size: 14 residues. In germline, CDR1 is SGHDN, CDR2 FVKESK. CDR3 region: CASSPRTPEAEAFF. The CDR3, as DNA: TGTGCCAGCAGCCCACGAACACCCGAGGCTGAAGCTTTCTTT.

At least ten counts were recorded for this clonotype. The chain couples TRBV7-2 to TRBJ2-3, with 11 bases aligning to TRBD2. The CDR3 runs to 16 residues. Unmatched junction bases numbered 9, after V lost 1 base and J lost 9 bases. From germline, CDR1 is SGHTA and CDR2 FQGNSA. The CDR3: CASSLGKVAGGRTQYF. CDR3 nucleotides: TGTGCCAGCAGCTTAGGAAAGGTAGCGGGGGGGCGAACGCAGTATTTT.

The V call is TRBV12-3 or TRBV12-4, the J call TRBJ1-5; D might be TRBD1 (6 bases). This CDR3 has 15 residues. V was shortened by 2 bases and J by 8 bases, with 16 bases between the two germline ends. The CDR3 sequence: CASSLNRAGLKPQHF. DNA of the CDR3: TGTGCCAGCAGTTTAAACAGGGCAGGGTTAAAGCCCCAGCATTTT.

Concerning this clonotype itself: This may be a read error, as it is one base from a much larger clone. The J gene is TRBJ1-4, the V gene TRBV7-2; D call uncertain. The germline V gene encodes CDR1 SGHTA and CDR2 FQGNSA. This CDR3 is built from 15 residues. The CDR3 loop is CAGSPEAATNEKLFF. CDR3 bases: TGTGCCGGCAGCCCGGAGGCGGCAACTAATGAAAAACTGTTTTTT. Supplemented by reference TRBV7-2 and TRBJ1-4, the full variable domain reads GAGVSQSPSNKVTEKGKDVELRCDPISGHTALYWYRQSLGQGLEFLIYFQGNSAPDKSGLPSDRFSAERTGGSVSTLTIQRTQQEDSAVYLCAGSPEAATNEKLFFGSGTQLSVL.

This clonotype was picked up many times. The J gene is TRBJ2-1, the V gene TRBV5-6; tentatively, D is TRBD2 (6 bases). Germline V gives CDR1 SGHDT, CDR2 YYEEEE. V was trimmed by 0 bases and J by 7 bases, leaving 17 bases between them. The CDR3 has 16 amino acids. The CDR3 is CASSLGGRGNLNEQFF. For the CDR3, the DNA is TGTGCCAGCAGCTTGGGAGGGCGGGGAAACTTGAATGAGCAGTTCTTC. Full variable domain (outside the CDR3, taken from reference TRBV5-6 and TRBJ2-1): DAGVTQSPTHLIKTRGQQVTLRCSPKSGHDTVSWYQQALGQGPQFIFQYYEEEERQRGNFPDRFSGHQFPNYSSELNVNALLLGDSALYLCASSLGGRGNLNEQFFGPGTRLTVL.

This clonotype has only a few counts. A much bigger clone sits one base away, suggesting this may be a read error. This chain uses TRBV11-2 with TRBJ2-5; D might be TRBD1 (5 bases). With the DNA end fitting TRBJ2-7 better, the J assignment may be wrong. The germline gives CDR1 SGHAT, CDR2 FQNNGV. The CDR3 loop spans 16 amino acids. CDR3 in DNA: TGTGCCAGCAGCTTACTAGACGGGCAGGGAAGCACCGAGCAGTACTTC. Its translation is CASSLLDGQGSTEQYF.

The rearrangement uses TRBV20-1 and TRBJ2-5; TRBD2 matches 11 bases. The V gene's germline CDR1 is DFQATT and CDR2 SNEGSKA (reference sequence). The J segment lost 2 bases and the V segment lost 1 base, leaving 12 bases of the junction unmatched. The length of the CDR3 is 18 residues. The CDR3 sequence is CSARVIGTSGLPQETQYF. CDR3 coding DNA: TGCAGTGCTAGAGTTATCGGGACTAGCGGACTACCGCAAGAGACCCAGTACTTC.

This chain joins TRBV6-5 and TRBJ1-2, with a weak D call TRBD1 (5 bases). The CDR3 covers 14 residues. CDR1 is MNHEY and CDR2 is SVGAGI in the germline V gene. V dropped 7 bases and J dropped 4 bases, with 16 bases sitting between them. The CDR3 nucleotides are TGTGCCAGCAAAACTAGGAGAGGGACCTATGGCTACACCTTC. It encodes CASKTRRGTYGYTF.

In the case of this clonotype: Given a much more abundant clone one base away, this may be a read error. The chain uses TRBV20-1 and TRBJ2-7; the match to TRBD1 covers 10 bases. V was clipped by 6 bases and J by 12 bases; unmatched bases: 11. The germline V gene encodes CDR1 DFQATT and CDR2 SNEGSKA (reference sequence). The CDR3 spans 12 residues. The CDR3 DNA follows: TGCAGTGCGACAGGGGGCATTGAGACCCGGTACTTC. Amino acid sequence: CSATGGIETRYF.

This clonotype was detected only a few times. V gene TRBV7-9 combines with J gene TRBJ1-5, with D perhaps matching TRBD1 (5 bases). The CDR3 contains 13 residues. Germline V gene lookup returns CDR1 SEHNR and CDR2 FQNEAQ (reference sequence). Trimming took off 5 bases at V and 5 bases at J, with 10 bases between the two ends. The DNA of the CDR3 is TGTGCCAGCAGCGGAGACAGTTATCAGCCCCAGCATTTT. The encoded protein is CASSGDSYQPQHF.

For this clonotype: With a much larger clone just one base away, this may be a read error. This chain uses TRBV20-1 with TRBJ2-5; 11 bases map to TRBD2. The CDR3 covers 15 residues. Germline CDR1 and CDR2: DFQATT and SNEGSKA (reference sequence). V shed 3 bases, J shed 11 bases, and the junction held 14 bases outside the gene matches. As DNA, the CDR3 is TGCAGTGCTAGTGTAACTAGCGGGGGAATCAATGAGCAGTACTTC. It yields the protein CSASVTSGGINEQYF.